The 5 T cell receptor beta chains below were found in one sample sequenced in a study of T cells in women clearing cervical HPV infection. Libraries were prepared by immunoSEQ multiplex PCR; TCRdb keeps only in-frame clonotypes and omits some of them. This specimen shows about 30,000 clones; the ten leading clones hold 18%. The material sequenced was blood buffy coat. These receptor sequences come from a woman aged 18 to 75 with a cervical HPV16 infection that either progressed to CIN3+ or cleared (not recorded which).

The CDR3 loop reads CASSLAAGVGAFF. The sequenced part of the CDR3 DNA is TGCGCCAGCAGCTTGGCCGCCGGGGTTGGA. This chain connects TRBV5-1 to TRBJ1-1; no clear D. The read gets to within 3 residues of the CDR3 end, and the germline J gene fills in the rest. Germline CDR1 and CDR2: SGHRS and YFSETQ. This CDR3 has 13 amino acids. The variable domain in full, completed from reference TRBV5-1 and TRBJ1-1, reads KAGVTQTPRYLIKTRGQQVTLSCSPISGHRSVSWYQQTPGQGLQFLFEYFSETQRNKGNFPGRFSGRQFSNSRSEMNVSTLELGDSALYLCASSLAAGVGAFFGQGTRLTVV.

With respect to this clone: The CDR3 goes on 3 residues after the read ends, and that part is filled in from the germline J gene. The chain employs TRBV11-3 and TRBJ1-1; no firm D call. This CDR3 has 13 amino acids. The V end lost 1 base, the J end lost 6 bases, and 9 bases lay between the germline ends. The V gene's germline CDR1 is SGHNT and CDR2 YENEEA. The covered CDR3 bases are TGTGCCAGCAGCTTAGTAACGGTAGCTGAA. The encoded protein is CASSLVTVAE. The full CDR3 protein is CASSLVTVAEAFF.

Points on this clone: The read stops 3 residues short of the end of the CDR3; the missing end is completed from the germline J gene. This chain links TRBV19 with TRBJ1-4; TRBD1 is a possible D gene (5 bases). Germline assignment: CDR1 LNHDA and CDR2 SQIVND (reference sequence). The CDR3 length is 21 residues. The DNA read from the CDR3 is TGTGCCAGTAGTATAACATACCCCTCGAGCCGACGGTACTCTGGGGCCAACGTA. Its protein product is CASSITYPSSRRYSGANV. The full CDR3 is CASSITYPSSRRYSGANVLFF.

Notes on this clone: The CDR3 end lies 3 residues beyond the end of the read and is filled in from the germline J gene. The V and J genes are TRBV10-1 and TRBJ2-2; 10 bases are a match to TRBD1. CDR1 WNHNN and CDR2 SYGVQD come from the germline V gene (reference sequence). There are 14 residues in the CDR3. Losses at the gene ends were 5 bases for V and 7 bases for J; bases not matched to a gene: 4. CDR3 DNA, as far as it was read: TGCGCCAGCAGTAAGGACAGGGGGGTCGGGGAG. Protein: CASSKDRGVGE. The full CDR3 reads CASSKDRGVGELFF.

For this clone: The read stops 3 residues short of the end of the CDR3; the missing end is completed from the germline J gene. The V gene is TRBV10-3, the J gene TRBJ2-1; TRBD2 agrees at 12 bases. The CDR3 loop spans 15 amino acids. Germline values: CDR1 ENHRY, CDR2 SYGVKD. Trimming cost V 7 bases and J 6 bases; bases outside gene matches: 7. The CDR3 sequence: CAIKRETSGGNEQFF. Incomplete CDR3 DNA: TGTGCCATCAAGAGGGAGACTAGCGGGGGCAATGAG.